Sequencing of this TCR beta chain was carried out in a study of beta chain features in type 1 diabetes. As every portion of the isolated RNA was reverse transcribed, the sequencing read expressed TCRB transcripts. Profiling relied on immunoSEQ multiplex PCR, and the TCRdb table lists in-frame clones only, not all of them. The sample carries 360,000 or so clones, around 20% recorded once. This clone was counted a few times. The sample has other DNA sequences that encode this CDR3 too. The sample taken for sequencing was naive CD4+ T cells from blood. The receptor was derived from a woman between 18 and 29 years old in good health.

The CDR3 is CASSLSQGGTEAFF. CDR3 DNA: TGCGCCAGCAGCTTGTCCCAGGGAGGAACTGAAGCTTTCTTT. The chain combines TRBV5-1 with TRBJ1-1, with a tentative D call TRBD1 (5 bases). V dropped 1 base and J dropped 5 bases, with 12 bases sitting between them. Germline V gene sequence: CDR1 SGHRS, CDR2 YFSETQ. This CDR3 comprises 14 residues.